This T cell receptor (beta chain) derives from a study of STAT5B mutations in CD4+ large granular lymphocyte leukemia. Findings and caveats of the study: Compared with healthy controls (2/35), patient top clones favored TRBV06 (8/27). Without HLA matching, higher CD4+ than CD8+ T-LGLL clonality could reflect small sample size.

Worth noting for this clone: Its matching antigen is unknown.

CDR3 length: 17 amino acids. The V gene end was trimmed by 1 base and the J gene end by 0 bases; junction bases not matched to a gene: 2. CDR1 and CDR2 (germline): SEHNR, FQNEAQ (reference sequence). In the original workflow: Lowest detectable productive clonotype frequency was 2.59 x 10-5. Sequencing used immunoSEQ multiplex PCR; TCRdb keeps in-frame clones, though not all of them. V and J calls and clone size are copied from that table; D and trimming were computed from the DNA. This table holds roughly 34,000 clones, roughly 79% found once. The sequence came from a human donor in good health. The gene calls are TRBV7-9 and TRBJ2-4, with TRBD2 matching over 11 bases. The material sequenced was CD4+ T cells from blood buffy coats. The CDR3 loop reads CASSLGLAGIAKNIQYF. CDR3 nucleotides: TGTGCCAGCAGCTTAGGACTAGCGGGAATAGCCAAAAACATTCAGTACTTC.